This T cell receptor (beta chain) was identified during a study of blood T cell repertoires in COVID-19. Study details: COVID-19 samples from acute and convalescent phases originated in the United States, Italy and Spain. T cells, B-cell-depleted T cells, or PBMCs supplied cDNA or gDNA.

Using immunoSEQ multiplex PCR, the repertoire was profiled, and TCRdb retains in-frame clones only, with some absent. This table holds about 270,000 clones, approximately 92% found once. This CDR3 region has 17 residues. V trimming: 7 bases; J trimming: 7 bases; junction bases outside the gene matches: 19. Germline V CDR1 and CDR2: LGHDT, YNNKEL (reference sequence). Two negative PCRs, clearance, or symptom resolution had been documented for recovered Cohort 3 donors. V is TRBV3-1 (or the pseudogene TRBV3-2) and J is TRBJ1-2, with 9 bases that match TRBD1. The source is a woman between 18 and 29 years old who had recovered from COVID-19. The specimen was PBMCs or T cells enriched from blood (not recorded which). The CDR3 DNA sequence: TGTGCCAGCAACCGCTACCGTGGACAGGGGACGGCTAGTGGCTACACCTTC. The encoded protein is CASNRYRGQGTASGYTF.